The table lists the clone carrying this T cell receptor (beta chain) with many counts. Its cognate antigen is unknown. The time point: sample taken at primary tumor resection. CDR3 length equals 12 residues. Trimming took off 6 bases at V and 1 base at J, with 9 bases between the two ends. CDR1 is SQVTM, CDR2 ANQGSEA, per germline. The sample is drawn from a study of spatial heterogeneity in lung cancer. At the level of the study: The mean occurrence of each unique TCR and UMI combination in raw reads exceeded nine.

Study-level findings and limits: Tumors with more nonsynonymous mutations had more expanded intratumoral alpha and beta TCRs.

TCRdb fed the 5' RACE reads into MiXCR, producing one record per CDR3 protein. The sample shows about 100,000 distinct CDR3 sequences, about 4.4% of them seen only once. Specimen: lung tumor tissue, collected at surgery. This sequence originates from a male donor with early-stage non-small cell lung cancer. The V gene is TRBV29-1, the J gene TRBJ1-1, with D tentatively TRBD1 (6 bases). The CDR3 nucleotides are TGCAGCGTGAGGGGGGGGAACACTGAAGCTTTCTTT. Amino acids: CSVRGGNTEAFF. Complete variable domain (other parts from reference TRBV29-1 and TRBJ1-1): SAVISQKPSRDICQRGTSLTIQCQVDSQVTMMFWYRQQPGQSLTLIATANQGSEATYESGFVIDKFPISRPNLTFSTLTVSNMSPEDSSIYLCSVRGGNTEAFFGQGTRLTVV.